This TCR beta chain was captured by sequencing in a study of T cells in Graves' hyperthyroidism and ophthalmopathy. This CDR3 region has 15 residues. V shed 6 bases, J shed 6 bases, and the junction held 12 bases outside the gene matches. CDR1 is MDHEN and CDR2 is SYDVKM in the germline V gene. TCR beta CDR3 sequences were amplified from RNA transcripts. TCR CDR3 underwent first-round RT-PCR with the HTBI primer set. Using its own MiXCR run on the multiplex PCR reads, TCRdb lists one record per CDR3 protein. The table shows 400,000 to 600,000 distinct CDR3 sequences, with 15% to 20% occurring only once. This clonotype showed up many times.

This TCR came from a young woman with Graves' ophthalmopathy. Sequenced input: blood. This chain joins TRBV28 and TRBJ2-7; 9 bases agree with TRBD1. The CDR3 spells CASRPTGTGLGEQYF. CDR3 bases: TGTGCCAGCAGACCGACCGGGACAGGGCTTGGCGAGCAGTACTTC.